One and the same sample provided the 18 T cell receptor beta chains below, sequenced in a study of cytomegalovirus exposure and HLA in healthy donors. Both 60 Vbeta primers and 13 Jbeta primers went into the PCR. The protocol was immunoSEQ multiplex PCR, while the TCRdb copy is restricted to in-frame clones and leaves out a portion. The sample consists of 200,000 or so clones, more than 75% of them appearing once. The source material was PBMCs. These receptors originate from a male donor in good health and CMV-seropositive.

V is TRBV11-1 and J is TRBJ2-5; 8 positions match TRBD1. The J call may be mistaken, given a closer DNA end match to TRBJ2-7. The CDR3 extends over 18 amino acids. Germline V gene lookup returns CDR1 SGHAT and CDR2 FQDESV (reference sequence). The CDR3 reads CASSPRARPGQVSYEQYF. The CDR3 bases are TGTGCCAGCAGCCCGCGGGCGCGACCGGGACAGGTATCCTACGAGCAGTACTTC.

This clone was counted a few times. V and J are TRBV5-1 and TRBJ2-3, with a possible D match to TRBD2 (5 bases). The CDR3 consists of 15 residues. Germline V gives CDR1 SGHRS, CDR2 YFSETQ. Between the trimmed V and J ends, which lost 1 base and 3 bases, there was a span of 12 bases. CDR3 loop: CASSLPGLTTDTQYF. The DNA of the CDR3 is TGCGCCAGCAGCTTGCCAGGACTGACAACAGATACGCAGTATTTT.

The rearrangement joins TRBV7-3 to TRBJ2-1, with a tentative D call TRBD2 (7 bases). Germline CDR1 and CDR2: SGHTA and FQGTGA. There are 16 residues in the CDR3. Trimming removed 5 bases from V and 5 bases from J, with 19 bases in between. The CDR3 region is CASSPQGGVANNEQFF. For the CDR3, the DNA is TGTGCCAGCAGCCCTCAAGGGGGGGTAGCGAACAATGAGCAGTTCTTC.

The sample holds a few counts of this clone. The rearrangement joins TRBV30 to TRBJ1-1; D might be TRBD1 (6 bases). CDR1 GTSNPN and CDR2 SVGIG come from the germline V gene (reference sequence). V lost 2 bases, J lost 0 bases, and 34 bases lay in between. CDR3 size: 22 residues. CDR3 bases: TGTGCCTGGAGTCCTAGTATCTCGGACAGAGGTCCCCGAGGGGTATTGAACACTGAAGCTTTCTTT. Protein product: CAWSPSISDRGPRGVLNTEAFF. Based on the CDR3 plus reference TRBV30 and TRBJ1-1, the full variable domain is SQTIHQWPATLVQPVGSPLSLECTVEGTSNPNLYWYRQAAGRGLQLLFYSVGIGQISSEVPQNLSASRPQDRQFILSSKKLLLSDSGFYLCAWSPSISDRGPRGVLNTEAFFGQGTRLTVV.

V usage is TRBV7-9 and J usage is TRBJ2-7; a weak D match, TRBD1 (6 bases). The germline CDR1 and CDR2 sequences are SEHNR and FQNEAQ (reference sequence). The CDR3 spans 13 residues. V was trimmed by 3 bases and J by 4 bases, leaving 10 bases between them. The CDR3 DNA sequence: TGTGCCAGCAGCTTGTTGGACAGTTACGAGCAGTACTTC. Residues: CASSLLDSYEQYF.

In this sample, this clone turned up once. The rearrangement joins TRBV30 to TRBJ1-1; weak D call: TRBD1 (5 bases). The CDR3 consists of 13 residues. The ends were cut back, 3 bases at V and 4 bases at J, with 12 bases in the middle. Germline V CDR1 and CDR2: GTSNPN, SVGIG (reference sequence). The CDR3 DNA is TGTGCCTGGAGACAAGACAGTATCACTGAAGCTTTCTTT. It yields the protein CAWRQDSITEAFF. Variable domain in full (rest from reference TRBV30 and TRBJ1-1): SQTIHQWPATLVQPVGSPLSLECTVEGTSNPNLYWYRQAAGRGLQLLFYSVGIGQISSEVPQNLSASRPQDRQFILSSKKLLLSDSGFYLCAWRQDSITEAFFGQGTRLTVV.

This clone was counted once. One end of the junction is discordant with germline, which a read error may explain. The rearrangement joins TRBV6-6 to TRBJ2-7, with unresolved D. Germline V lookup: CDR1 MNHNY, CDR2 SVGAGI (reference sequence). CDR3 length: 12 amino acids. The CDR3 protein is CASSYSAYERYF. The CDR3 nucleotides are TGTGCCAGCAGTTACTCCGCCTACGAGCGGTACTTC.

The CDR3 protein is CASSVGWGLYEQYF. CDR3 bases: TGTGCCAGCAGCGTAGGATGGGGGCTCTACGAGCAGTACTTC. This chain connects TRBV9 to TRBJ2-5; D might be TRBD1 (6 bases). The J call may be faulty, since TRBJ2-7 better matches the DNA end. Germline V gene sequence: CDR1 SGDLS, CDR2 YYNGEE. The CDR3 contains 14 residues.

V usage is TRBV7-8 and J usage is TRBJ2-7, with 13 positions matching TRBD2. V gave up 3 bases and J gave up 6 bases; unmatched junction bases: 11. The CDR3 spans 17 residues. Germline CDR1 is SGHVS and CDR2 is FQNEAQ. CDR3 in DNA: TGTGCCAGCAGCTTTTGGGATTCCGGGACTAGCGGGATCGAGCAGTACTTC. The encoded protein is CASSFWDSGTSGIEQYF.

The genes are TRBV5-4 and TRBJ2-5, with D perhaps TRBD2 (6 bases). Judging by the DNA end, TRBJ2-7 fits better; the J call may be wrong. The CDR3 runs to 15 residues. CDR1 and CDR2 (germline): SGHNT, YYREEE (reference sequence). CDR3 sequence reads: CASSLDGGGTYEQYF. The CDR3 DNA follows: TGTGCCAGCAGCTTGGATGGGGGAGGCACCTACGAGCAGTACTTC.

This chain uses TRBV6-6 with TRBJ1-4, with D perhaps TRBD1 (5 bases). CDR1 and CDR2 (germline): MNHNY, SVGAGI (reference sequence). The CDR3 spans 15 residues. Trimming left V 2 bases short and J 12 bases short, with 19 bases between. In DNA form, the CDR3 reads TGTGCCAGCAGTTACCGGGACGGGGGGACCGTAGAACTGTTTTTT. It is translated as CASSYRDGGTVELFF.

CDR3 sequence (DNA): TGTGCCAGCAGTTTCCCGGGTTCCTACGAGCAGTACTTC. Protein product: CASSFPGSYEQYF. V gene TRBV6-1 combines with J gene TRBJ2-7; D unclear. Germline values: CDR1 MNHNS, CDR2 SASEGT. The length of the CDR3 is 13 residues. Deletions cut 5 bases from V and 1 base from J, with 9 bases between.

This clone was observed once. The chain uses TRBV2 and TRBJ1-5; tentatively, D is TRBD1 (5 bases). This CDR3 contains 14 residues. Germline V gives CDR1 SNHLY, CDR2 FYNNEI. The V gene lost 1 base and the J gene lost 3 bases, with 7 bases spanning the gap. The CDR3 loop reads CASSEGDFNQPQHF. For the CDR3, the DNA is TGTGCCAGCAGTGAAGGGGACTTCAATCAGCCCCAGCATTTT.

The gene calls are TRBV4-1 and TRBJ1-1; 11 nucleotides match TRBD1. This CDR3 spans 16 amino acids. Germline CDR1 and CDR2: MGHRA and YSYEKL. V dropped 3 bases and J dropped 5; count of bases not matched to a gene: 8. CDR3 nucleotide sequence: TGCGCCAGCAGCCAGGGGGACAGGGGGGGAAGTACTGAAGCTTTCTTT. Its protein is CASSQGDRGGSTEAFF.

J is TRBJ2-7 and V is TRBV27, with no clear D. The CDR3 contains 13 residues. Trimming stripped 4 bases from V and 2 bases from J, with 9 bases between. Germline CDR1 and CDR2: MNHEY and SMNVEV (reference sequence). The CDR3 loop reads CASSSALTYEQYF. The CDR3 DNA reads as TGTGCCAGCAGTTCCGCACTGACCTACGAGCAGTACTTC.

V is TRBV5-4 and J is TRBJ2-5, with TRBD2 matching over 14 bases. Trimming cost V 3 bases and J 0 bases; bases outside gene matches: 1. The CDR3 consists of 16 residues. CDR1 and CDR2 (germline): SGHNT, YYREEE (reference sequence). The CDR3 DNA follows: TGTGCCAGCAGCTCGGGACTAGCGGGAGACCAAGAGACCCAGTACTTC. Its protein product is CASSSGLAGDQETQYF.

This clone was seen once. The gene calls are TRBV12-5 and TRBJ2-2; 7 bases agree with TRBD2. J gave up 4 bases and V 7 bases, and 6 bases lay outside the gene matches. The germline V gene encodes CDR1 LGHNT and CDR2 FRNRAP. This CDR3 comprises 14 residues. CDR3 in amino acids: CASASGGGTGELFF. The CDR3 nucleotides are TGTGCTAGTGCATCTGGGGGGGGCACCGGGGAGCTGTTTTTT.

The chain joins TRBV4-3 to TRBJ1-5; D is uncertain. V lost 0 bases, J lost 3 bases, and 15 bases lay in between. Germline V CDR1 and CDR2: LGHNA, YSLEER. The CDR3 extends over 17 amino acids. The CDR3 nucleotides are TGCGCCAGCAGCCAAGATTGGGAGACCCCGATCAATCAGCCCCAGCATTTT. Translation gives CASSQDWETPINQPQHF.